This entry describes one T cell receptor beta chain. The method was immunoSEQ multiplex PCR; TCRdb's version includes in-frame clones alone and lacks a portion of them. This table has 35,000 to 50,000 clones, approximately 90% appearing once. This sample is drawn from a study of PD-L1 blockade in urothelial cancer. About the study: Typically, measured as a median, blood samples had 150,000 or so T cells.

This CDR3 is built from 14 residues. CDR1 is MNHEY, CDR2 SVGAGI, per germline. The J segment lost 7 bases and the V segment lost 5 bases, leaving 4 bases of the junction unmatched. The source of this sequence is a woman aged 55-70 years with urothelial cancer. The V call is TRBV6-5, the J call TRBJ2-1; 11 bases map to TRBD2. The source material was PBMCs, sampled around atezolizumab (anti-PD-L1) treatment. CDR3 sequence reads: CASSRTSGWNEQFF. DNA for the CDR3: TGTGCCAGCAGTCGGACTAGCGGGTGGAATGAGCAGTTCTTC.